A selection of T cell receptor beta chains follows, all from one sample in a study of T-cell reconstitution after alpha-beta-depleted transplantation in children. One entry per CDR3 protein results from TCRdb running MiXCR on the PCR reads. The sample contains 800,000 to 1,000,000 distinct CDR3 sequences, around 30% of which appear only once. The specimen was PBMCs, mostly from graft donor cells, collected 360 days after TCRalphabeta/CD19-depleted stem cell transplant. The receptors shown here come from a boy younger than two who had a stem cell transplant for SCID, so the T cells may come from the graft donor. CDR3s include the opening cysteine and the closing phenylalanine or tryptophan. The order of the fields is D gene, J gene, V gene, clone size, CDR3 protein, CDR3 DNA. The D gene is left open where the match is weak. The listing skips clone size in some rows; elsewhere it reads once, few, many or a size class.

NA | TRBJ2-7 | TRBV3-1 | few | CASSQDWLRAHEQYF | TGTGCCAGCAGCCAAGATTGGCTCCGCGCACACGAGCAGTACTTC
NA | TRBJ2-2 | TRBV20-1 | NA | CSAMGTLNTGELFF | TGCAGTGCTATGGGTACACTGAACACCGGGGAGCTGTTTTTT
TRBD2 | TRBJ2-3 | TRBV11-2 | NA | CASTSSGLAGGPTLTDTQYF | TGTGCCAGCACCTCTTCCGGACTAGCGGGGGGTCCTACTCTCACAGATACGCAGTATTTT
NA | TRBJ1-4 | TRBV28 | NA | CASSLRGLNNEKLFF | TGTGCCAGCAGTTTGCGGGGACTGAATAATGAAAAACTGTTTTTT
NA | TRBJ2-7 | TRBV20-1 | NA | CSASWDHFDEQYF | TGCAGTGCTTCGTGGGACCACTTCGACGAGCAGTACTTC
NA | TRBJ2-7 | TRBV28 | few | CASSLYYGSYEQYF | TGTGCCAGCAGTTTATATTACGGCAGCTACGAGCAGTACTTC
TRBD1 | TRBJ1-2 | TRBV7-4 | NA | CASSERQGGYYGYTF | TGTGCCAGCAGCGAGAGACAGGGAGGTTACTATGGCTACACCTTC
TRBD2 | TRBJ2-1 | TRBV9 | few | CASSVGSGGDHLNEQFF | TGTGCCAGCAGCGTAGGTTCTGGGGGGGATCACCTGAATGAGCAGTTCTTC
NA | TRBJ2-3 | TRBV6-1 | few | CASRKTSTDTQYF | TGTGCCAGCAGGAAGACTAGCACAGATACGCAGTATTTT
NA | TRBJ1-1 | TRBV7-9 | NA | CASSPGVRGGEAFF | TGTGCCAGCAGCCCTGGGGTTCGTGGGGGTGAGGCTTTCTTT